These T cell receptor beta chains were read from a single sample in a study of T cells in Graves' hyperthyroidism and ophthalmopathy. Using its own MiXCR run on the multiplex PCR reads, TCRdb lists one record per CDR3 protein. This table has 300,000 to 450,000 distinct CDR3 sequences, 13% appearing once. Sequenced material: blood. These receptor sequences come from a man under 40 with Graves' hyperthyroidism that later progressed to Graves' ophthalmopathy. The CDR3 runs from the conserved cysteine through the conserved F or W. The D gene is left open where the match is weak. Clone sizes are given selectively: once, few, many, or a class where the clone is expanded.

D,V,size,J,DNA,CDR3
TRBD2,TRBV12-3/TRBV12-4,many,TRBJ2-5,TGTGCCAGCAGTCCTAGCGGGGGCCGCACGCAAGAGACCCAGTACTTC,CASSPSGGRTQETQYF
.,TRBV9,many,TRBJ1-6,TGTGCCAGCAGCCCCAGACCAGGGATTCGGAATTCACCCCTCCACTTT,CASSPRPGIRNSPLHF
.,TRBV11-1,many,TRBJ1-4,TGTGCCAGCAGCCACGGGACAGAAAAACTGTTTTTT,CASSHGTEKLFF
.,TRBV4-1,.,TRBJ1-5,TGCGCCAGCAGCCAAGATGTCGAGGGAAATCAGCCCCAGCATTTT,CASSQDVEGNQPQHF
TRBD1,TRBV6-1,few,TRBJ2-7,TGTGCCAGCAGTGAACCGGGACAGGGATCTTACGAGCAGTACTTC,CASSEPGQGSYEQYF
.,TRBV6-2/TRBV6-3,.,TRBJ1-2,TGTGCCAGCACCTCGGGGAGGGCTAACTATGGCTACACCTTC,CASTSGRANYGYTF
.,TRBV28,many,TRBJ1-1,TGTGCCAGCAGTTTCAGGCAGGTGATGAACACTGAAGCTTTCTTT,CASSFRQVMNTEAFF
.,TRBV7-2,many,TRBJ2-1,TGTGCCAGCAGCAACCGGGACTTCTACAATGAGCAGTTCTTC,CASSNRDFYNEQFF
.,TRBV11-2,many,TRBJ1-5,TGTGCCAGCAGCTTAGCCAGGGCTCAGCCCCAGCATTTT,CASSLARAQPQHF
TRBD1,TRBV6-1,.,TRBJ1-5,TGTGCCAGCAGTCTGGACAGGGCAAATCAGCCCCAGCATTTT,CASSLDRANQPQHF
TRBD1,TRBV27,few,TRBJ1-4,TGTGCCAGCAGTTTTGGGACAGCCCTTGCGAACGAAAAACTGTTTTTT,CASSFGTALANEKLFF